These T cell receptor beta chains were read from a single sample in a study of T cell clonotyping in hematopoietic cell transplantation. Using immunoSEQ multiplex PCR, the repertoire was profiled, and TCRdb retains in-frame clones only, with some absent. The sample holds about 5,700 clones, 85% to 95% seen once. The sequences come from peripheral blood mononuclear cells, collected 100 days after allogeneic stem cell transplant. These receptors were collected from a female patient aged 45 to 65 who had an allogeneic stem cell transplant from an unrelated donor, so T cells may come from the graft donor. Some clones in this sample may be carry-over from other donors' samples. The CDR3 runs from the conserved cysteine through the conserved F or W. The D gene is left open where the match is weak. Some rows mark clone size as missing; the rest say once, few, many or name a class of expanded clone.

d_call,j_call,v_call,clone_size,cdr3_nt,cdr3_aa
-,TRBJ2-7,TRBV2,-,TGTGCCAGCAGTCCGGACCAAGCCCACGAGCAGTACTTC,CASSPDQAHEQYF
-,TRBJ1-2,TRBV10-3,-,TGTGCCATCAGTCCCCGGGGGACCCACGGCTACACCTTC,CAISPRGTHGYTF
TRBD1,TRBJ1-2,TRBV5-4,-,TGTGCCAGCAGCCGGGAGACAGGGGTATGGTATGGCTACACCTTC,CASSRETGVWYGYTF
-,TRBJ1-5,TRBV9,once,TGTGCCAGCAGCGCGGGAGGACATGGAAATCAGCCCCAGCATTTT,CASSAGGHGNQPQHF
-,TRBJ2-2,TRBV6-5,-,TGTGCCAGCAGTTACGGCAGGGTGGCCGGGGAGCTGTTTTTT,CASSYGRVAGELFF
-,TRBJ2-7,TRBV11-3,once,TGTGCCAGCAGCCCCCGCGCAGGTCGCGAGCAGTACTTC,CASSPRAGREQYF
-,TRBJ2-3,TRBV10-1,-,TGCGCCAGCAAAAAGCGGAGCACAGATACGCAGTATTTT,CASKKRSTDTQYF
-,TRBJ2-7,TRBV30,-,TGTGCCTGGAGTGTACAATTGGGGGAGCAGTACTTC,CAWSVQLGEQYF
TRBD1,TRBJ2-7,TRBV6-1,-,TGTGCCAGCCAAGAAGGGACAGCATCATCCTACGAGCAGTACTTC,CASQEGTASSYEQYF
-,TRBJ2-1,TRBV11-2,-,TGTGCCAGCAGCTTAGCGGGGAGCTACAATGAGCAGTTCTTC,CASSLAGSYNEQFF
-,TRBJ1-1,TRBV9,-,TGTGCCAGCAGCGTATCCGCTGTGGGGACTGAAGCTTTCTTT,CASSVSAVGTEAFF
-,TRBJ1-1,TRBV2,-,TGTGCCAGCTCCGAGGGGGTTGGACGGGCTTTCTTT,CASSEGVGRAFF
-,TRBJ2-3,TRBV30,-,TGTGCCTGGAGTGTAGGGACTAGCACAGATACGCAGTATTTT,CAWSVGTSTDTQYF
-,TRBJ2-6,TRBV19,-,TGTGCCAGTAGTATATGGAGGACGGACCCCTCTGGGGCCAACGTCCTGACTTTC,CASSIWRTDPSGANVLTF
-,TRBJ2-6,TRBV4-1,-,TGCGCCAGCAGCCAAGAAGGGGCTGGGGCCAACGTCCTGACTTTC,CASSQEGAGANVLTF
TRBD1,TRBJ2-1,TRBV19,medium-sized,TGTGCCAGTAGTCACCGGGACAGGTATGACAATGAGCAGTTCTTC,CASSHRDRYDNEQFF
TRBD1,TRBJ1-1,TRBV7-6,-,TGTGCCAGCAGCTTAGAGGCAGGGGGGAACACTGAAGCTTTCTTT,CASSLEAGGNTEAFF
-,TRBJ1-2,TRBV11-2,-,TGTGCCAGCAGCTTAGAGATCGGCGGGTATGGCTACACCTTC,CASSLEIGGYGYTF
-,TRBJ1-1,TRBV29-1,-,TGCAGCGTTGTGGGTAATTCTCCGGGGAAAGCTTTCTTT,CSVVGNSPGKAFF
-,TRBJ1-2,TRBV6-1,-,TGTGCCAGCAGCCTTGACAGTGAAGCTAACTATGGCTACACCTTC,CASSLDSEANYGYTF
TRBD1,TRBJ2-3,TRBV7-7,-,TGTGCTAGCAGCCCCCGGGACAGGGTGGATGATACGCAGTATTTT,CASSPRDRVDDTQYF
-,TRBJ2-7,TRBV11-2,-,TGTGCCAGCAGCTCTGGACGGAGCTCCTACGAGCAGTACTTC,CASSSGRSSYEQYF
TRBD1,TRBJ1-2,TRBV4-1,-,TGCGCCAGCAGCCAACGGAGATACAGGGGAGTAGACTATGGCTACACCTTC,CASSQRRYRGVDYGYTF
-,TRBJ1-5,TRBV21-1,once,TGTGCCAGCACCCCGGGGCTTCGGAATCAGCCCCAGCATTTT,CASTPGLRNQPQHF
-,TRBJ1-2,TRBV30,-,TGTGCCTGGGGGGTCACAGGGCTTGATGGCTACACCTTC,CAWGVTGLDGYTF
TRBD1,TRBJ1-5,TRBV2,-,TGTGCCAGCAGTGGGAAACGGGACAGGAGTTATAGCAATCAGCCCCAGCATTTT,CASSGKRDRSYSNQPQHF
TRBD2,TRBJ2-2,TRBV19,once,TGTGCCAGTACGACTAGCGAAGCCGGGGAGCTGTTTTTT,CASTTSEAGELFF
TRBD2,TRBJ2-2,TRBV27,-,TGTGCCAGCAGTTTATCAGCTAGCGGGAGGAGGAGCGGTGCCGGGGAGCTGTTTTTT,CASSLSASGRRSGAGELFF
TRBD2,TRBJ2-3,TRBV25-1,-,TGTGCCAGCAGTTCCGGGACTACCCTCACAGATACGCAGTATTTT,CASSSGTTLTDTQYF
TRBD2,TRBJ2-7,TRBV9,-,TGTGCCAGCAGCGTAGAGACTAGCGGCGTCTACGAGCAGTACTTC,CASSVETSGVYEQYF
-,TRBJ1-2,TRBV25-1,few,TGTGCCAGCAGTCCCAGGGGTTCGACCTATGGCTACACCTTC,CASSPRGSTYGYTF
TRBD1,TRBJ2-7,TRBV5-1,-,TGCGCCAGCAGCCGGACAGGGGGGGGATACGAGCAGTACTTC,CASSRTGGGYEQYF
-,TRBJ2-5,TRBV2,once,TGTGCCAGCAGTGAGGGAAGAGGGGGGGGGACCCAGTACTTC,CASSEGRGGGTQYF
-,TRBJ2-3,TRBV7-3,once,TGTGCCAGCAGCTTAAGGCTTTCCGCCCAATCAGATACGCAGTATTTT,CASSLRLSAQSDTQYF
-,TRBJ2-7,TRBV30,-,TGTGCCTTCATCGGAGGGGGAGATAATATCTACGAGCAGTACTTC,CAFIGGGDNIYEQYF